These T cell receptor beta chains were read from a single sample in a study of neurological immune-mediated disorders. Each CDR3 protein gets one entry after TCRdb re-called the 5' RACE reads with MiXCR. The data contain more than 45,000 distinct CDR3 sequences, about 4.2% of them singletons. Sequenced input: PBMCs. Receptors originate from a man in his fifties with multiple sclerosis. Both conserved end residues are part of each CDR3. A D gene is named only where the DNA matches it firmly. Some rows have no size entry. The others give once, few or many, or a class for an expanded clone.

V gene	J gene	clone size	D gene	CDR3 protein	CDR3 DNA
TRBV29-1	TRBJ2-3	many	.	CSVHKSTDTQYF	TGCAGCGTTCACAAATCCACAGATACGCAGTATTTT
TRBV7-2	TRBJ1-2	many	.	CASSLETGWGDYGYTF	TGTGCCAGCAGCTTAGAAACAGGGTGGGGTGACTATGGCTACACCTTC
TRBV5-8	TRBJ1-5	.	.	CASSLDWTANQSQHF	TGTGCCAGCAGCTTGGATTGGACAGCAAATCAGTCCCAGCATTTT
TRBV29-1	TRBJ2-7	.	.	CSAEERDYEQYF	TGCAGCGCTGAGGAAAGGGACTACGAGCAGTACTTC
TRBV24-1	TRBJ1-1	.	.	CATSDLGGTEAFF	TGTGCCACCAGTGATTTGGGGGGAACTGAAGCTTTCTTT
TRBV28	TRBJ2-4	many	TRBD1	CASSFSGQTNIQYF	TGTGCCAGCAGTTTCTCGGGACAGACGAACATTCAGTACTTC
TRBV9	TRBJ2-5	few	TRBD1	CASSVSGDWTGGSGETQYF	TGTGCCAGCAGCGTAAGCGGGGATTGGACAGGGGGTTCTGGCGAGACCCAGTACTTC
TRBV5-1	TRBJ2-2	many	.	CASSLGGTFGAGELFF	TGCGCCAGCAGCTTGGGCGGGACCTTTGGCGCCGGGGAGCTGTTTTTT
TRBV15	TRBJ1-6	many	TRBD1	CATSRGQGNSPLHF	TGTGCCACCAGCAGAGGACAGGGTAATTCACCCCTCCACTTT
TRBV27	TRBJ2-7	many	TRBD1	CASSQRRTGRGEQYF	TGTGCCAGCAGTCAACGACGGACAGGGAGAGGGGAGCAGTACTTC